This entry is about one TCR beta chain. Unique molecular identifiers were present on the cDNA, and a universal primer site came from template switching. TCRdb analysed the 5' RACE reads with MiXCR anew, one entry per CDR3 protein. The sample consists of 600,000 to 850,000 distinct CDR3 sequences, roughly 18% of them appearing once. This record belongs to a study of identical twins. Germline CDR1 MNHEY, CDR2 SVGEGT. The CDR3 is 14 residues long. The ends were cut back, 2 bases at V and 2 bases at J, with 8 bases in the middle. The same sample was also used in a study of T cells expressing NK-cell markers. That report notes: Seven of the eight sequenced donors were HCMV-seropositive; one was seronegative. NKG2C+ dominant clonotype frequencies in over 5 donors were roughly 1.0-7.5% of CD8+ T cells.

This sequence joins TRBV6-2 or TRBV6-3 and TRBJ2-3, with D unclear. The clonotype comes from a woman younger than 35 in good health. The sample comprised PBMCs. CDR3 nucleotide sequence: TGTGCCAGCAGTTACGTCGACGCCACAGATACGCAGTATTTT. It specifies CASSYVDATDTQYF.